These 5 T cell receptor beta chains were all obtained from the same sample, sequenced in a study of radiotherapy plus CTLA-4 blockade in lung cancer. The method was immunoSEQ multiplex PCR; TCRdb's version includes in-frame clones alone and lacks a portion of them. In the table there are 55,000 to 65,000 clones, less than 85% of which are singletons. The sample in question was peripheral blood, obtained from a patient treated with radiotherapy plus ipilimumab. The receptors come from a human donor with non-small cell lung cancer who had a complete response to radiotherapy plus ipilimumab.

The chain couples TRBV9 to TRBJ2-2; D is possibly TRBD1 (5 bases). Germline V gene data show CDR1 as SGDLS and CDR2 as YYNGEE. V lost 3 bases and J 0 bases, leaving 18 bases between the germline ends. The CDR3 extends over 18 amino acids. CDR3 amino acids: CASSGPPRQIANTGELFF. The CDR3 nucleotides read TGTGCCAGCAGCGGACCCCCGAGACAGATCGCGAACACCGGGGAGCTGTTTTTT.

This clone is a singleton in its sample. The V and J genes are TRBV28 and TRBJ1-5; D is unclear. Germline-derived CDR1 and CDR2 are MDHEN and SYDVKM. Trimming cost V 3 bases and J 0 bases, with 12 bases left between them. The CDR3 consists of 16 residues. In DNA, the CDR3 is TGTGCCAGCAGTTTCCAAAGCCTAGATAGCAATCAGCCCCAGCATTTT. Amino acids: CASSFQSLDSNQPQHF.

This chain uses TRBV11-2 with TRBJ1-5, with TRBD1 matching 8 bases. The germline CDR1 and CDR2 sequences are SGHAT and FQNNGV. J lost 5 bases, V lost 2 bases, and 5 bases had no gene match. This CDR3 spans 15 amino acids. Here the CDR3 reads CASSLRQGRDQPQHF. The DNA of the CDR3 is TGTGCCAGCAGCTTAAGACAGGGGAGGGATCAGCCCCAGCATTTT.

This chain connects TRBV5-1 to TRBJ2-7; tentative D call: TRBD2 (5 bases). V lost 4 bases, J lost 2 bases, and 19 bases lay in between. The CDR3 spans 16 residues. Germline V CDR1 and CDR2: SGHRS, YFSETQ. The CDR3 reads CASSGGRTGVPYEQYF. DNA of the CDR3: TGCGCCAGCAGCGGAGGACGGACCGGGGTCCCCTACGAGCAGTACTTC.

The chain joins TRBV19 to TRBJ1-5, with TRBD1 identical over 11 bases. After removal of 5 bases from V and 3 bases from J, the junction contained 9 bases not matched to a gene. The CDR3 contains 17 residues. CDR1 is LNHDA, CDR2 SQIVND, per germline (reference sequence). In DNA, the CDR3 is TGTGCCAGTAGTGCTACCCCGGGACAGGGGGACAATCAGCCCCAGCATTTT. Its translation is CASSATPGQGDNQPQHF. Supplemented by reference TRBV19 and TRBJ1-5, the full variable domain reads DGGITQSPKYLFRKEGQNVTLSCEQNLNHDAMYWYRQDPGQGLRLIYYSQIVNDFQKGDIAEGYSVSREKKESFPLTVTSAQKNPTAFYLCASSATPGQGDNQPQHFGDGTRLSIL.